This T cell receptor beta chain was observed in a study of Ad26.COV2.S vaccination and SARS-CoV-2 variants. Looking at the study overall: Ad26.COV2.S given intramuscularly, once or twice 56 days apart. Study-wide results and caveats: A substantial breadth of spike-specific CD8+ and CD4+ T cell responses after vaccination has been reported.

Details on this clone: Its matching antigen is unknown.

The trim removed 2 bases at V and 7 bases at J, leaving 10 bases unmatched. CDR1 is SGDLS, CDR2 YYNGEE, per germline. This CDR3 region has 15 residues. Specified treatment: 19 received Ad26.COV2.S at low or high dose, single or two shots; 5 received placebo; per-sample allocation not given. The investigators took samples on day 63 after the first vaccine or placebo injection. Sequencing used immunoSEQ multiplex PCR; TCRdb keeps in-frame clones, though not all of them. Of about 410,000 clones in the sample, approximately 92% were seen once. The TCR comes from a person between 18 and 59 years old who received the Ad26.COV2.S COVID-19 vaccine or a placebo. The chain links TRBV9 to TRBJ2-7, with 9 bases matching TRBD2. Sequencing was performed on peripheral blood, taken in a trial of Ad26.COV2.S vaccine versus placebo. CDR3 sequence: CASSVRSGGSWEQYF. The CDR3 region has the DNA TGTGCCAGCAGCGTGAGGAGCGGGGGGTCGTGGGAGCAGTACTTC.